This T cell receptor (beta chain) was obtained from a study of beta chain features in type 1 diabetes. Germline V gene data show CDR1 as SGHVS and CDR2 as FQNEAQ. This CDR3 contains 16 residues. Trimming removed 5 bases from V and 3 bases from J; junction bases left unmatched: 12. The study reverse transcribed the entire isolated RNA, so it sequenced expressed TCRB transcripts. Sequencing was performed with immunoSEQ multiplex PCR; in TCRdb, only in-frame clones are kept and a portion is missing. Seen here are almost 350,000 clones, approximately 8.2% observed once, and the top ten hold around 0.45%.

This TCR was sampled from a woman aged 18 to 35 in good health. The sample taken for sequencing was central memory CD4+ T cells from blood. The V and J genes are TRBV7-8 and TRBJ2-7, with 8 bases fitting TRBD2. In DNA, the CDR3 is TGTGCCAGCAGCCCAAGGGGGAGCGGGAGTTTCTACGAGCAGTACTTC. The encoded protein is CASSPRGSGSFYEQYF.